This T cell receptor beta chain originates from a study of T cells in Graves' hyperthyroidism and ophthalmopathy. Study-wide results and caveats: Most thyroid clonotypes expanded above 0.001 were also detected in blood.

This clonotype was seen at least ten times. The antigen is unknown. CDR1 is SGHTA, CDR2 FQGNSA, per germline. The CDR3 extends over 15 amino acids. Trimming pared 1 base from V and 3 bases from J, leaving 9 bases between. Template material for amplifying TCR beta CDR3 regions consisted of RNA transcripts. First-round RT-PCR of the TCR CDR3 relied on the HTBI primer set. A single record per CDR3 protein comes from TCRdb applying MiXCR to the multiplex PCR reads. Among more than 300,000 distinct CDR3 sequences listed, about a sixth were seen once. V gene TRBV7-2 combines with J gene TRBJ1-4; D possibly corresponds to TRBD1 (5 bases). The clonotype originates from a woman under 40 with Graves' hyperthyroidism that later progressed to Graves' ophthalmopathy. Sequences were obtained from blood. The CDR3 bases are TGTGCCAGCAGCTTAGGGGGGAAATCTAATGAAAAACTGTTTTTT. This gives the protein CASSLGGKSNEKLFF.